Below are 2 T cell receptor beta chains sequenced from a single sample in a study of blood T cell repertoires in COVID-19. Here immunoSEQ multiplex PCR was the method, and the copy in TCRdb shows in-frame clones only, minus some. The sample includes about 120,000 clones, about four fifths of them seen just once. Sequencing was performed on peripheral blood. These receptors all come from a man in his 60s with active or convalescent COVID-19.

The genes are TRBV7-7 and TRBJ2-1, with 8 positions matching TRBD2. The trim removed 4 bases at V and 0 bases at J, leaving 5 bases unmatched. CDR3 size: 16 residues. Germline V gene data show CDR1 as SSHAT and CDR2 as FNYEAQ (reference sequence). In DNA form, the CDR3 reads TGTGCCAGCAGCTCCGGGGGGGGACTCTCCTACAATGAGCAGTTCTTC. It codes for CASSSGGGLSYNEQFF.

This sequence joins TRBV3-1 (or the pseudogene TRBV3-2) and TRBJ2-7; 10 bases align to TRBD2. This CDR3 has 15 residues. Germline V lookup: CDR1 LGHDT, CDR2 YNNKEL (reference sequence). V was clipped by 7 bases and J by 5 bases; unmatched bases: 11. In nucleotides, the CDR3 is TGTGCCAGCACTTCGAGCGGGAGGGCCCCCGACGAGCAGTACTTC. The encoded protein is CASTSSGRAPDEQYF.